The 8 T cell receptor beta chains below come from one sample, sequenced in a study of blood T cell repertoires in COVID-19. The table came from immunoSEQ multiplex PCR; TCRdb's copy has only in-frame clones and leaves some out. The data show more than 95,000 clones, approximately 82% seen once. Sequenced input: peripheral blood. These receptor sequences come from a woman in her forties or fifties with acute or convalescent COVID-19.

The V call is TRBV18, the J call TRBJ1-1; TRBD1 is a possible D gene (5 bases). Trimming pared 6 bases from V and 5 bases from J, leaving 10 bases between. CDR3 length: 12 residues. Germline assignment: CDR1 KGHSH and CDR2 LQKENI. The CDR3 protein is CASSLQGTEAFF. CDR3 DNA: TGTGCCAGCTCGCTTCAGGGAACTGAAGCTTTCTTT.

The rearrangement joins TRBV2 to TRBJ1-2, with D perhaps matching TRBD1 (5 bases). The CDR3 sequence is 12 residues long. CDR1 and CDR2 (germline): SNHLY, FYNNEI. Trimming pared 6 bases from V and 7 bases from J, leaving 12 bases between. The CDR3, as DNA: TGTGCCAGCAGAGATAATAGGGGTGGCTACACCTTC. Its translation is CASRDNRGGYTF.

V gene TRBV6-5 combines with J gene TRBJ1-2, with 7 bases fitting TRBD1. The CDR3 is made up of 13 amino acids. The germline gives CDR1 MNHEY, CDR2 SVGAGI. The V segment lost 8 bases and the J segment 4 bases; nucleotides outside the gene matches: 7. The CDR3 region is CASRTGVGYGYTF. CDR3 nucleotides: TGTGCCAGCCGTACAGGGGTTGGCTATGGCTACACCTTC.

The chain is built from TRBV3-1 (or the pseudogene TRBV3-2) and TRBJ1-6; TRBD1 matches 8 bases. The CDR3 is made up of 16 amino acids. CDR1 is LGHDT, CDR2 YNNKEL, per germline (reference sequence). The junction had 8 bases not matched to a gene; V was cut back by 1 base and J by 9 bases. CDR3 DNA: TGTGCCAGCAGCCAAGGGGCAGGGGGCGGGGGTTCACCCCTCCACTTT. The encoded protein is CASSQGAGGGGSPLHF.

This rearrangement joins TRBV18 to TRBJ1-3, with D possibly TRBD1 on 6 matching bases. CDR3 length: 16 residues. Germline values: CDR1 KGHSH, CDR2 LQKENI. V was clipped by 4 bases and J by 2 bases, with 15 bases between them. The CDR3 region has the DNA TGTGCCAGCTCACAAGGGACATTAAGGGCTGGAAACACCATATATTTT. It specifies CASSQGTLRAGNTIYF.

The chain couples TRBV28 to TRBJ1-1; D not resolved. The germline V gene encodes CDR1 MDHEN and CDR2 SYDVKM. The V end lost 1 base, the J end lost 0 bases, and 9 bases lay between the germline ends. This CDR3 is 15 amino acids long. The chain's CDR3 is CASSLLREMNTEAFF. CDR3 nucleotide sequence: TGTGCCAGCAGTTTATTACGGGAAATGAACACTGAAGCTTTCTTT.

The chain has TRBV15 and TRBJ1-6; 8 nucleotides match TRBD1. The CDR3 spans 16 residues. J gave up 9 bases and V 0 bases, and 7 bases lay outside the gene matches. CDR1 is LNHNV and CDR2 is YYDKDF in the germline V gene (reference sequence). CDR3 sequence reads: CATSRDRTGTGSPLHF. The CDR3, as DNA: TGTGCCACCAGCAGAGACCGGACAGGGACTGGTTCACCCCTCCACTTT.

This chain connects TRBV6-6 to TRBJ1-4, with D possibly TRBD1 on 6 matching bases. The CDR3 has 15 amino acids. V dropped 7 bases and J dropped 5 bases, with 17 bases sitting between them. The germline V gene has CDR1 MNHNY and CDR2 SVGAGI (reference sequence). CDR3 region: CASTNRGGVNEKLFF. As DNA, the CDR3 is TGTGCCAGCACCAACCGGGGGGGCGTGAATGAAAAACTGTTTTTT.